The TCR beta chain under discussion was sequenced for a study of post-analysis software for immune sequencing data. General study findings and limits: The five TRBV segments detected at higher frequency in patients than in controls included TRBV5-6, TRBV5-1 and TRBV20-1.

Notes on this clonotype: What it binds is unknown. At one of its ends the junction is not consistent with the germline gene, which may arise from a read error.

Incorporated into the TCR beta cDNA libraries were unique molecular identifiers, which served to reduce PCR and sequencing biases. MiXCR, run by TCRdb on the PCR reads, gives a single entry per CDR3 protein. This table holds about 760,000 distinct CDR3 sequences, roughly 27% found once. The CDR3 consists of 15 residues. Germline V CDR1 and CDR2: DFQATT, SNEGSKA (reference sequence). The material sequenced was blood. The chain carries TRBV20-1 and TRBJ2-3; 11 bases map to TRBD2. The TCR sequence derives from a girl between 10 and 17 years old with multiple sclerosis. CDR3 protein: CSADLTSGTTGTQYF. Written as DNA, the CDR3 is TGCAGTGCTGACCTGACTAGCGGGACCACAGGTACGCAGTATTTT.